This T cell receptor (beta chain) emerged from a study of blood T cell repertoires in COVID-19. As originally analysed: Scientists estimated how many nucleated cells there were by amplifying reference gene primers. Measured with immunoSEQ multiplex PCR; TCRdb has only the in-frame clones, and not every one. V and J calls and clone size are copied from that table; D and trimming were computed from the DNA. The sample gives 200,000 to 250,000 clones, about 87% of which show up once; around 3.8% is in the top ten. Study members were between about 18 and 95 years old and lived in 20 to 25 US regions. Clinical history as reported by participants underpinned cohort assignment. Individuals in the exposed group had encountered a COVID-19 case within 2 weeks preceding study entry. CDR3 length equals 17 residues. The germline V gene has CDR1 MGHRA and CDR2 YSYEKL. Germline trimming cut 0 bases from V and 5 bases from J; bases unmatched to any gene: 7.

The chain recombines TRBV4-1 with TRBJ2-5, with TRBD2 matching 12 bases. This TCR was recovered from a woman aged 25 to 39 who had been exposed to COVID-19. The specimen was PBMCs or T cells enriched from blood (not recorded which). CDR3 sequence (DNA): TGCGCCAGCAGCCAAGATCTGACTAGCGGGAGTCGGGAGACCCAGTACTTC. This encodes CASSQDLTSGSRETQYF.